Listed below are T cell receptor beta chains from one sample, sequenced in a study of shared clonotypes between healthy human individuals. Sequencing used immunoSEQ multiplex PCR; TCRdb keeps in-frame clones, though not all of them. The sample holds hundreds of thousands of clones; about 95% are singletons and the top ten take more than 0.085%. Sequenced input: naive CD8+ T cells sorted from blood. The receptors stem from a woman aged 25-40 years in good health. Each CDR3 is given with its conserved first and last residue. D genes are given only for firm matches. Some rows have no size entry. The others give once, few or many, or a class for an expanded clone.

v_call,d_call,j_call,clone_size,cdr3_aa,cdr3_nt
TRBV5-1,NA,TRBJ2-7,NA,CASSLEGISSYEQYF,TGCGCCAGCAGCTTGGAGGGCATTTCCTCCTACGAGCAGTACTTC
TRBV10-3,NA,TRBJ2-7,NA,CAISDEGAGYEQYF,TGTGCCATCAGTGATGAGGGAGCGGGCTACGAGCAGTACTTC
TRBV4-1,NA,TRBJ2-7,NA,CASSHPGAYEQYF,TGCGCCAGCAGCCATCCCGGCGCTTACGAGCAGTACTTC
TRBV28,NA,TRBJ1-6,NA,CASSDNSPLHF,TGTGCCAGCAGTGATAATTCACCCCTCCACTTT
TRBV27,TRBD1,TRBJ1-2,NA,CASSQTGMEGYTF,TGTGCCAGCAGCCAGACAGGGATGGAAGGCTACACCTTC
TRBV27,TRBD1,TRBJ2-7,NA,CASRLGDRAYEQYF,TGTGCCAGCAGGCTAGGAGACAGGGCCTACGAGCAGTACTTC
TRBV2,NA,TRBJ1-3,NA,CARQRSSSGNTIYF,TGTGCCAGACAGAGGAGTAGCTCTGGAAACACCATATATTTT
TRBV7-8,NA,TRBJ2-1,NA,CASSPEGNEQFF,TGTGCCAGCAGCCCGGAGGGTAATGAGCAGTTCTTC
TRBV5-4,NA,TRBJ2-3,NA,CASASTDTQYF,TGTGCCAGCGCAAGCACAGATACGCAGTATTTT
TRBV28,TRBD1,TRBJ1-1,NA,CASSLTGGNTEAFF,TGTGCCAGCAGCCTGACAGGGGGGAACACTGAAGCTTTCTTT
TRBV29-1,NA,TRBJ2-7,NA,CSVFTGTEQYF,TGCAGCGTTTTCACAGGGACCGAGCAGTACTTC
TRBV9,NA,TRBJ2-2,NA,CASSVAEGPGELFF,TGTGCCAGCAGCGTAGCTGAAGGCCCCGGGGAGCTGTTTTTT
TRBV7-8,NA,TRBJ1-1,NA,CASSFSSGVMNTEAFF,TGTGCCAGCAGCTTTTCCTCCGGGGTTATGAACACTGAAGCTTTCTTT
TRBV5-1,TRBD2,TRBJ2-1,NA,CASSITSGAYNEQFF,TGCGCCAGCTCAATAACTAGCGGAGCATACAATGAGCAGTTCTTC
TRBV2,TRBD1,TRBJ2-7,NA,CASRQGAYEQYF,TGTGCCAGCAGGCAGGGGGCCTACGAGCAGTACTTC
TRBV6-6,NA,TRBJ1-5,NA,CASSIPAGNQPQHF,TGTGCCAGCAGCATTCCAGCCGGCAATCAGCCCCAGCATTTT
TRBV7-8,TRBD2,TRBJ2-1,once,CASSFSGGTNEQFF,TGTGCCAGCAGCTTTTCGGGGGGAACCAATGAGCAGTTCTTC
TRBV19,NA,TRBJ2-5,NA,CASSIDLEETQYF,TGTGCCAGTAGTATAGATCTGGAAGAGACCCAGTACTTC
TRBV4-1,NA,TRBJ2-2,NA,CASSHQPGERGELFF,TGCGCCAGCAGCCACCAGCCGGGGGAGAGGGGGGAGCTGTTTTTT
TRBV28,TRBD1,TRBJ1-5,NA,CASSVTGGNQPQHF,TGTGCCAGCAGTGTAACAGGGGGCAATCAGCCCCAGCATTTT
TRBV5-6,NA,TRBJ2-1,NA,CASSLGVYNEQFF,TGTGCCAGCAGCCTGGGGGTCTACAATGAGCAGTTCTTC
TRBV9,NA,TRBJ2-2,NA,CASSPAGTPDTGELFF,TGTGCCAGCAGCCCGGCCGGGACTCCAGACACCGGGGAGCTGTTTTTT
TRBV2,NA,TRBJ1-5,NA,CASSVLQGSSNQPQHF,TGTGCCAGCAGCGTTTTACAGGGATCAAGCAATCAGCCCCAGCATTTT
TRBV27,NA,TRBJ2-2,NA,CASSFFGGTGELFF,TGTGCCAGCAGTTTTTTCGGGGGTACCGGGGAGCTGTTTTTT
TRBV28,NA,TRBJ2-7,NA,CASSQDYSGPFLEQYF,TGTGCCAGCAGTCAGGACTATTCGGGACCTTTTCTGGAGCAGTACTTC
TRBV7-8,NA,TRBJ1-1,NA,CASSQPVQVSEAFF,TGTGCCAGCAGCCAGCCGGTCCAGGTGTCAGAAGCTTTCTTT
TRBV12-5,TRBD2,TRBJ2-7,NA,CASGPRLGGEYF,TGTGCTAGTGGCCCAAGGCTCGGGGGGGAGTACTTC
TRBV27,NA,TRBJ2-1,NA,CASSFSRGPAVGNEQFF,TGTGCCAGCAGTTTTAGTCGGGGTCCGGCGGTAGGTAATGAGCAGTTCTTC